This entry concerns a single T cell receptor (beta chain). Trimming cost V 4 bases and J 5 bases, with 25 bases left between them. The length of the CDR3 is 17 residues. Germline lookup yields CDR1 SGHRS and CDR2 YFSETQ. Clones were sequenced by immunoSEQ multiplex PCR, and TCRdb holds only the in-frame ones, with some missing. Of some 70,000 clones in the sample, 70% to 90% were seen once. This entry is derived from a study of technical replicates of blood from a few donors. V is TRBV5-1 and J is TRBJ2-7; weak D call: TRBD2 (5 bases). The sequence came from a human donor in good health. Some clones in this sample may be carry-over from other donors' samples. Sequencing was performed on PBMCs. The CDR3 sequence: CASSARVRFGAVDEQYF. The CDR3 region has the DNA TGCGCCAGCAGCGCGAGGGTACGTTTCGGAGCCGTCGACGAGCAGTACTTC.